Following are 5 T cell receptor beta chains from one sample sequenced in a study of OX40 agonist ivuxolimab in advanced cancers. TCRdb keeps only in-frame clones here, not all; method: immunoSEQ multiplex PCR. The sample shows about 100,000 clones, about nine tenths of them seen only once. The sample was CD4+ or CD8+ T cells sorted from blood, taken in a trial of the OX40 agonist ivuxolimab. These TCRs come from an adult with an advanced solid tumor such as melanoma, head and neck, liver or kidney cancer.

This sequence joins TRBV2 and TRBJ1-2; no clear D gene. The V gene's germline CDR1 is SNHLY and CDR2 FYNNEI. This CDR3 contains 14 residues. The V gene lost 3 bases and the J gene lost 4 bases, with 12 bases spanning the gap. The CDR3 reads CASSEFDPRYGYTF. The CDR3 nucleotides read TGTGCCAGCAGTGAGTTTGACCCACGCTATGGCTACACCTTC.

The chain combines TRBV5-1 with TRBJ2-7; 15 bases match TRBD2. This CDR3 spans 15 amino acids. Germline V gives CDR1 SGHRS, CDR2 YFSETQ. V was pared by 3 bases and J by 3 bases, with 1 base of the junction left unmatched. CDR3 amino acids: CASSWTSGRVYEQYF. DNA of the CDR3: TGCGCCAGCAGCTGGACTAGCGGGAGGGTCTACGAGCAGTACTTC. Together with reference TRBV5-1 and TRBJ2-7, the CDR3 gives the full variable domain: KAGVTQTPRYLIKTRGQQVTLSCSPISGHRSVSWYQQTPGQGLQFLFEYFSETQRNKGNFPGRFSGRQFSNSRSEMNVSTLELGDSALYLCASSWTSGRVYEQYFGPGTRLTVT.

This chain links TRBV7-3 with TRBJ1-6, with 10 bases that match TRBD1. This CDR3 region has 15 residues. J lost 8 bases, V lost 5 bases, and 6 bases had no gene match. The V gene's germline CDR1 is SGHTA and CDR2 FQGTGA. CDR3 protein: CASSLWGTGDSPLHF. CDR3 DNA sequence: TGTGCCAGCAGCCTATGGGGGACAGGGGATTCACCCCTCCACTTT.

The CDR3 nucleotides read TGTGCCAGCAGAGCAACAGGGATAACAGATACGCAGTATTTT. This gives the protein CASRATGITDTQYF. The chain joins TRBV6-5 to TRBJ2-3; TRBD1 is a possible D gene (6 bases). Germline V gene lookup returns CDR1 MNHEY and CDR2 SVGAGI. The V and J ends lost 6 bases and 3 bases respectively, with 13 bases between them. This CDR3 has 14 amino acids.

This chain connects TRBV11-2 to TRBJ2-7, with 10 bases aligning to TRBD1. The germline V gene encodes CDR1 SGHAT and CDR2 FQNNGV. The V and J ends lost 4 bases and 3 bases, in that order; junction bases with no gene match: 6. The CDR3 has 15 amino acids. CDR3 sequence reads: CASSSRDRGFYEQYF. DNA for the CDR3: TGTGCCAGCAGCTCCAGGGACAGGGGTTTCTACGAGCAGTACTTC. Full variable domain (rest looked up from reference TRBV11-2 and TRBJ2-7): EAGVAQSPRYKIIEKRQSVAFWCNPISGHATLYWYQQILGQGPKLLIQFQNNGVVDDSQLPKDRFSAERLKGVDSTLKIQPAKLEDSAVYLCASSSRDRGFYEQYFGPGTRLTVT.